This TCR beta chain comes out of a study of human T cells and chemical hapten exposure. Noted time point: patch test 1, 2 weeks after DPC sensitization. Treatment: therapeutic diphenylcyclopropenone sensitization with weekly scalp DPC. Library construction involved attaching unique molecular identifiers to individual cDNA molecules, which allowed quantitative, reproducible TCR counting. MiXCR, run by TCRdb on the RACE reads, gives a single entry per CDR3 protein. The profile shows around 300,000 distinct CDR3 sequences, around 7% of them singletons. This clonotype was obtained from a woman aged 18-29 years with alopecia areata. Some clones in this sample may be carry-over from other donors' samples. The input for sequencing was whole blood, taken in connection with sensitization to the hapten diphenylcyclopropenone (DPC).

Here the CDR3 DNA reads TGTGCCAGCAAGACGGAGACAGACTCCTACGAGCAGTACTTC. It specifies CASKTETDSYEQYF. This rearrangement joins TRBV2 to TRBJ2-7; D possibly corresponds to TRBD1 (5 bases). From germline, CDR1 is SNHLY and CDR2 FYNNEI. The CDR3 extends over 14 amino acids. V gave up 7 bases and J gave up 0 bases, with 13 bases separating them.